This T cell receptor beta chain was captured by sequencing in a study of beta chain features in type 1 diabetes. Study at large: All samples together contributed around 98,000,000 sorted cells for examination.

The sample holds many counts of this clone. Its specificity is unknown. Points from the study as a whole: There were fewer insertions and more deletions at the VDJ junctions of type 1 diabetes patients.

CDR1 and CDR2 from the germline V gene are GTSNPN and SVGIG (reference sequence). CDR3 length equals 10 residues. V lost 6 bases and J 11 bases, leaving 13 bases between the germline ends. Expressed TCRB transcripts were sequenced because the entire RNA isolate underwent reverse transcription. Produced via immunoSEQ multiplex PCR; TCRdb's table is partial and in-frame only. The data contain about 290,000 clones, 7.5% to 9.5% of them singletons. This TCR was recovered from a woman between 18 and 30 years old in good health. Sequenced material: central memory CD4+ T cells from blood. The rearrangement uses TRBV30 and TRBJ1-1; D is unclear. Here the CDR3 reads CACGINGAFF. The CDR3 nucleotides read TGTGCCTGTGGAATTAATGGGGCTTTCTTT.